Below are 25 T cell receptor beta chains sequenced from a single sample in a study of CD8 T cells in ankylosing spondylitis. These receptors lack a known antigen. The study's findings and limits: A motif in TCR beta, a set of under 10 highly homologous variants, appeared characteristic of ankylosing spondylitis blood.

Via MiXCR, TCRdb re-called the 5' RACE reads, giving one row per CDR3 protein. The data show approximately 400,000 distinct CDR3 sequences, 20% to 30% seen once. The source material was blood, either unsorted or a sorted T cell fraction (not recorded which). The receptors derive from a male donor with ankylosing spondylitis.

This chain uses TRBV15 with TRBJ2-5, with a weak D call TRBD2 (6 bases). The CDR3 sequence is 17 residues long. Per the germline V gene, CDR1 is LNHNV and CDR2 is YYDKDF (reference sequence). V lost 5 bases, J lost 2 bases, and 21 bases lay in between. The CDR3 loop reads CATSSPAVVAGQETQYF. The CDR3, as DNA: TGTGCCACCAGCTCTCCGGCTGTGGTGGCGGGACAAGAGACCCAGTACTTC. The entire variable domain, with the rest obtained from reference TRBV15 and TRBJ2-5, is as follows: DAMVIQNPRYQVTQFGKPVTLSCSQTLNHNVMYWYQQKSSQAPKLLFHYYDKDFNNEADTPDNFQSRRPNTSFCFLDIRSPGLGDTAMYLCATSSPAVVAGQETQYFGPGTRLLVL.

The rearrangement joins TRBV20-1 to TRBJ2-7; TRBD2 agrees at 13 bases. Trimming removed 6 bases from V and 4 bases from J; junction bases left unmatched: 9. CDR1 is DFQATT and CDR2 is SNEGSKA in the germline V gene (reference sequence). This CDR3 spans 15 amino acids. The chain's CDR3 is CSANRGLAGVYEQYF. The CDR3 nucleotides read TGCAGTGCCAACCGCGGACTAGCGGGAGTGTACGAGCAGTACTTC.

DNA for the CDR3: TGCGCCAGCAGCTACACCGGGACAGGGGGCTTGAATGAGCAGTTCTTC. This codes for CASSYTGTGGLNEQFF. The rearrangement uses TRBV5-1 and TRBJ2-1; 12 bases line up with TRBD1. Germline V CDR1 and CDR2: SGHRS, YFSETQ. There are 16 residues in the CDR3. Trimming took 3 bases from V and 7 from J; bases not matched to a gene: 8.

The chain links TRBV10-3 to TRBJ2-5; D may correspond to TRBD1 or TRBD2 (5 bases each). The CDR3 length is 15 residues. In germline, CDR1 is ENHRY, CDR2 SYGVKD. Trimming took 6 bases from V and 1 from J, leaving 15 bases between them. CDR3 residues: CAISRDPSSQETQYF. The CDR3 nucleotides are TGTGCCATCAGCCGGGACCCCAGTTCCCAAGAGACCCAGTACTTC.

This clonotype has just a few counts. This chain links TRBV28 with TRBJ2-5; maybe TRBD2 (6 bases). The germline gives CDR1 MDHEN, CDR2 SYDVKM. This CDR3 contains 13 residues. Trimming took off 7 bases at V and 5 bases at J, with 14 bases between the two ends. The DNA of the CDR3 is TGTGCCAGCACTGGAGGGTTCAGGGAGACCCAGTACTTC. Its translation is CASTGGFRETQYF.

This clonotype was counted a few times. CDR3 DNA sequence: TGCAGTGCTAGTGGACAGTTACTAGCCAAAAACATTCAGTACTTC. Amino acids: CSASGQLLAKNIQYF. The chain carries TRBV20-1 and TRBJ2-4; D is possibly TRBD1 (6 bases). CDR1 is DFQATT and CDR2 is SNEGSKA in the germline V gene (reference sequence). The CDR3 contains 15 residues. The V end was cut by 3 bases, the J end by 0 bases, with 12 bases between.

This chain connects TRBV30 to TRBJ2-5, with D perhaps TRBD1 or TRBD2 (5 bases each). Looked up from germline, CDR1 is GTSNPN and CDR2 is SVGIG (reference sequence). V gave up 4 bases and J gave up 7 bases, with 22 bases separating them. The CDR3 loop spans 15 amino acids. The CDR3 reads CAWNSGTPRSGTQYF. The CDR3 DNA reads as TGTGCCTGGAACTCCGGGACCCCGCGCAGTGGGACCCAGTACTTC.

This clonotype has a handful of counts. This chain uses TRBV11-2 with TRBJ1-2; 8 nucleotides agree with TRBD1. The germline CDR1 and CDR2 sequences are SGHAT and FQNNGV. The CDR3 is 12 amino acids. Trimming removed 1 base from V and 10 bases from J; junction bases left unmatched: 2. The CDR3 here is CASSLGTGHYTF. The CDR3 bases are TGTGCCAGCAGCTTAGGGACAGGGCACTACACCTTC.

The genes are TRBV7-2 and TRBJ1-2; D not certain. The V gene's germline CDR1 is SGHTA and CDR2 FQGNSA. Trimming shortened V by 1 base and J by 1 base, and 10 bases separated the two germline ends. The CDR3 is 15 amino acids. The CDR3 protein is CASSLGTGYNYGYTF. CDR3 bases: TGTGCCAGCAGCTTAGGTACGGGCTATAACTATGGCTACACCTTC.

Only a few counts were recorded for this clonotype. The chain uses TRBV4-2 and TRBJ2-3, with D maybe TRBD2 (6 bases). With 3 bases removed from V and 0 bases from J, the gap between germline ends came to 13 bases. The CDR3 is made up of 16 amino acids. CDR1 LGHNA and CDR2 YNFKEQ come from the germline V gene. CDR3 coding DNA: TGTGCCAGCAGCCACCGGGACTTAACTAGCACAGATACGCAGTATTTT. Translating gives CASSHRDLTSTDTQYF.

This clonotype was seen a handful of times. This sequence joins TRBV20-1 and TRBJ2-1; D may be TRBD1 or TRBD2 (5 bases each). CDR1 is DFQATT and CDR2 is SNEGSKA in the germline V gene (reference sequence). V was trimmed by 0 bases and J by 3 bases, leaving 12 bases between them. The CDR3 has 15 residues. The CDR3 DNA reads as TGCAGTGCTAGAGAGGGGCGAGGAGGCTACAATGAGCAGTTCTTC. This codes for CSAREGRGGYNEQFF.

The genes are TRBV5-1 and TRBJ2-5; no clear D. V lost 0 bases, J lost 1 base, and 10 bases lay in between. The CDR3 runs 15 residues. The germline gives CDR1 SGHRS, CDR2 YFSETQ. The CDR3 region is CASSLGSGFQETQYF. CDR3 bases: TGCGCCAGCAGCTTGGGATCAGGTTTCCAAGAGACCCAGTACTTC.

This clonotype has a count of ten or more. The chain employs TRBV5-1 and TRBJ1-2; D unresolved. The CDR3 spans 14 residues. Germline CDR1 reads SGHRS; CDR2 reads YFSETQ. V lost 4 bases, J lost 4 bases, and 14 bases lay in between. The CDR3 nucleotides are TGCGCCAGCAGCCTGAATGGGGATTCCTATGGCTACACCTTC. It specifies CASSLNGDSYGYTF.

J is TRBJ2-5 and V is TRBV20-1; TRBD2 aligns across 8 bases. Germline loops: CDR1 DFQATT, CDR2 SNEGSKA (reference sequence). Trimming took 0 bases from V and 5 from J; bases not matched to a gene: 14. This CDR3 is built from 17 residues. This CDR3 reads CSARDTAFGPSGETQYF. The DNA for the CDR3 is TGCAGTGCTAGAGATACCGCGTTCGGGCCTAGCGGGGAGACCCAGTACTTC.

The chain links TRBV30 to TRBJ2-3; D unresolved. With 1 base removed from V and 2 bases from J, the gap between germline ends came to 7 bases. Germline V gene lookup returns CDR1 GTSNPN and CDR2 SVGIG (reference sequence). The CDR3 has 13 amino acids. CDR3 nucleotide sequence: TGTGCCTGGAGTGGAGCTAACACAGATACGCAGTATTTT. It yields the protein CAWSGANTDTQYF. Full variable domain (remainder filled in from reference TRBV30 and TRBJ2-3): SQTIHQWPATLVQPVGSPLSLECTVEGTSNPNLYWYRQAAGRGLQLLFYSVGIGQISSEVPQNLSASRPQDRQFILSSKKLLLSDSGFYLCAWSGANTDTQYFGPGTRLTVL.

The V call is TRBV12-3 or TRBV12-4, the J call TRBJ2-1; 8 bases agree with TRBD1. This CDR3 region has 16 residues. The J segment lost 2 bases and the V segment lost 0 bases, leaving 3 bases of the junction unmatched. The CDR3 here is CASSLAQGAAYNEQFF. CDR3 DNA: TGTGCCAGCAGTTTAGCGCAGGGGGCCGCCTACAATGAGCAGTTCTTC.

The chain employs TRBV12-3 or TRBV12-4 and TRBJ2-2, with D uncertain. V lost 3 bases to trimming and J lost 6 bases, with 11 bases between them. The CDR3 runs 14 residues. The CDR3 DNA is TGTGCCAGCAGTTTTAGTTATGGGGCCGGGGAGCTGTTTTTT. Protein: CASSFSYGAGELFF.

This clonotype was seen a handful of times. The chain joins TRBV11-2 to TRBJ2-7; 7 bases line up with TRBD1. Germline values: CDR1 SGHAT, CDR2 FQNNGV. The CDR3 is made up of 13 amino acids. Unmatched junction bases numbered 5, after V lost 5 bases and J lost 4 bases. The CDR3 here is CASSGTGVYEQYF. In DNA form, the CDR3 reads TGTGCCAGCAGCGGAACAGGGGTTTACGAGCAGTACTTC.

This clonotype was observed once. This rearrangement joins TRBV19 to TRBJ2-2; D is perhaps TRBD1 (6 bases). CDR1 is LNHDA, CDR2 SQIVND, per germline (reference sequence). The CDR3 sequence is 16 residues long. Trimming pared 7 bases from V and 0 bases from J, leaving 15 bases between. The chain's CDR3 is CASTRDRNSNTGELFF. CDR3 bases: TGTGCCAGTACCCGAGACAGGAACTCGAACACCGGGGAGCTGTTTTTT.

This clonotype was counted a few times. V usage is TRBV7-6 and J usage is TRBJ2-3, with D possibly TRBD2 on 6 matching bases. Looked up from germline, CDR1 is SGHVS and CDR2 is FNYEAQ. CDR3 length equals 13 residues. Trimming removed 6 bases from V and 5 bases from J, with 12 bases in between. The CDR3 sequence is CASRVTRGDTQYF. The CDR3 DNA reads as TGTGCCAGCAGGGTGACTAGGGGAGATACGCAGTATTTT.

This sequence joins TRBV20-1 and TRBJ2-1; 12 positions agree with TRBD1. There are 14 residues in the CDR3. The germline CDR1 and CDR2 sequences are DFQATT and SNEGSKA (reference sequence). The trim removed 6 bases at V and 9 bases at J, leaving 9 bases unmatched. The CDR3 region is CSAVRDRGPIEQFF. DNA for the CDR3: TGCAGTGCCGTCCGGGACAGGGGGCCAATTGAGCAGTTCTTC.

Ten or more counts support this clonotype. The genes are TRBV7-2 and TRBJ1-1; TRBD1 matches at 9 bases. V shed 2 bases and J 4 bases; nucleotides not matched to a gene: 8. The V gene's germline CDR1 is SGHTA and CDR2 FQGNSA. This CDR3 comprises 16 residues. Here the CDR3 DNA reads TGTGCCAGCAGCTTATCGGTCACGACAGGGGGCACTGAAGCTTTCTTT. Translated, it gives CASSLSVTTGGTEAFF. Together with reference TRBV7-2 and TRBJ1-1, the CDR3 gives the full variable domain: GAGVSQSPSNKVTEKGKDVELRCDPISGHTALYWYRQSLGQGLEFLIYFQGNSAPDKSGLPSDRFSAERTGGSVSTLTIQRTQQEDSAVYLCASSLSVTTGGTEAFFGQGTRLTVV.

V usage is TRBV6-1 and J usage is TRBJ1-2, with unresolved D. This CDR3 spans 13 amino acids. V was cut by 6 bases and J by 4 bases, with 12 bases left in between. CDR1 and CDR2 (germline): MNHNS, SASEGT. CDR3 protein: CASSSVSRYGYTF. CDR3 bases: TGTGCCAGCAGCAGCGTATCTCGCTATGGCTACACCTTC.

The rearrangement links TRBV20-1 to TRBJ2-7; 10 nucleotides match TRBD2. The trim removed 3 bases at V and 4 bases at J, leaving 9 bases unmatched. CDR3 length equals 15 residues. CDR1 is DFQATT, CDR2 SNEGSKA, per germline (reference sequence). The CDR3 reads CSARITGTSVYEQYF. DNA of the CDR3: TGCAGTGCTAGGATCACCGGGACTAGCGTTTACGAGCAGTACTTC.

The chain couples TRBV19 to TRBJ2-1; 7 bases are a match to TRBD2. CDR3 length equals 16 residues. The V segment lost 1 base and the J segment 3 bases; nucleotides outside the gene matches: 6. Per germline, CDR1 LNHDA and CDR2 SQIVND (reference sequence). CDR3 bases: TGTGCCAGTAGTATAGTTCGCGGGAGAGACTACAATGAGCAGTTCTTC. Its translation is CASSIVRGRDYNEQFF.